This T cell receptor (beta chain) was identified during a study of post-analysis software for immune sequencing data. Across the study: Relapsing-remitting, secondary progressive and progressive-relapsing forms of multiple sclerosis all featured among disease courses. Findings and limits, study-wide: The five TRBV segments detected at higher frequency in patients than in controls included TRBV5-6, TRBV5-1 and TRBV20-1. Pronounced co-clustering by F measure was evident among identically batched samples.

This clonotype occurred many times. Antigen: not known. Presence of unique molecular identifiers characterized the TCR beta cDNA libraries. From the PCR reads, TCRdb called clonotypes with MiXCR, one entry per CDR3 protein. The table includes around 200,000 distinct CDR3 sequences, over 25% detected once. V gave up 2 bases and J gave up 5 bases; unmatched junction bases: 4. This CDR3 contains 14 residues. CDR1 and CDR2 (germline): DFQATT, SNEGSKA (reference sequence). The chain employs TRBV20-1 and TRBJ2-3, with 10 bases fitting TRBD2. The TCR originated in a girl aged 2-17 years with multiple sclerosis. Sequencing used blood. CDR3 nucleotide sequence: TGCAGTGCTAGAAGACTAGCGGGTATAGATACGCAGTATTTT. It specifies CSARRLAGIDTQYF.